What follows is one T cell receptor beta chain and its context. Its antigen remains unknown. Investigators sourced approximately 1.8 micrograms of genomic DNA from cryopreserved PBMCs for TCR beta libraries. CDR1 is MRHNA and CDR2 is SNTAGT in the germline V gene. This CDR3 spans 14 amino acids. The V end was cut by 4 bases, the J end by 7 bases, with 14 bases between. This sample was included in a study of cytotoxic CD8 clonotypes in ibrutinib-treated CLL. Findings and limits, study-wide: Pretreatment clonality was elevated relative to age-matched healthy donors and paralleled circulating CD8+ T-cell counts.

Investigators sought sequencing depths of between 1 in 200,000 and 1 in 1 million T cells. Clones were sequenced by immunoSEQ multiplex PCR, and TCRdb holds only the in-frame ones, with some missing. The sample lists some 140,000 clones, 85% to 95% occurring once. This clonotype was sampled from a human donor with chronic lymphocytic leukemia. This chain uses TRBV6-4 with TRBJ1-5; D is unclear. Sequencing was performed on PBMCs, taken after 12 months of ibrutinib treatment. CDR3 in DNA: TGTGCCAGCAGTGCTCAAGCGGGGAGCCAGCCCCAGCATTTT. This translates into CASSAQAGSQPQHF.